One and the same sample provided the 7 T cell receptor beta chains below, sequenced in a study of identical twins. TCRdb independently ran MiXCR on the 5' RACE reads; one entry per CDR3 protein. The sample lists 600,000 to 850,000 distinct CDR3 sequences; 15% to 20% were seen once. These same records also appear under a second study, on T cells expressing NK-cell markers.

Sequencing was carried out using PBMCs. The receptor set was obtained from a woman younger than 35 in good health.

As regards this clonotype: This clone may be a read error of a much larger clone one base away. The V gene is TRBV6-5, the J gene TRBJ2-3, with TRBD2 matching over 9 bases. V lost 4 bases to trimming and J lost 5 bases; unmatched junction nucleotides: 16. The CDR3 spans 18 residues. CDR1 is MNHEY and CDR2 is SVGAGI in the germline V gene. This CDR3 is CASSSAHRTSEAVDTQYF. The CDR3 nucleotides read TGTGCCAGCAGTTCCGCACACAGGACTAGCGAGGCGGTAGATACGCAGTATTTT.

This clonotype turned up a few times. The chain couples TRBV12-3 or TRBV12-4 to TRBJ1-2; TRBD1 is a possible D gene (6 bases). This CDR3 comprises 14 residues. The V and J ends lost 6 bases and 8 bases respectively, with 19 bases between them. CDR3 amino acids: CASSHGQPRYGYTF. In DNA form, the CDR3 reads TGTGCCAGCAGCCATGGACAGCCACGGTACGGCTACACCTTC.

This clonotype appeared once. The chain recombines TRBV4-3 with TRBJ2-3, with 11 bases matching TRBD2. The CDR3 is 17 residues long. Germline V gene sequence: CDR1 LGHNA, CDR2 YSLEER. Losses at the gene ends were 0 bases for V and 3 bases for J; bases not matched to a gene: 5. The CDR3 sequence: CASSQDTSGRVTDTQYF. CDR3 in DNA: TGCGCCAGCAGCCAAGACACTAGCGGGAGAGTAACAGATACGCAGTATTTT.

This clonotype has only a few counts. This chain joins TRBV7-2 and TRBJ2-5, with TRBD1 matching over 8 bases. CDR1 and CDR2 (germline): SGHTA, FQGNSA. The CDR3 spans 14 residues. V lost 4 bases to trimming and J lost 5 bases; unmatched junction nucleotides: 6. Written as DNA, the CDR3 is TGTGCCAGCAGCTCGCAGGGGGCTCGGGAGACCCAGTACTTC. Its translation is CASSSQGARETQYF.

V and J are TRBV20-1 and TRBJ2-1; 8 bases agree with TRBD1. Germline CDR1 reads DFQATT; CDR2 reads SNEGSKA (reference sequence). The CDR3 extends over 18 amino acids. The V and J ends lost 6 bases and 4 bases, in that order; junction bases with no gene match: 20. The CDR3 coding sequence is TGCAGTGCCCAAGGACTACCGGGACAGGAGCCCGAATACAATGAGCAGTTCTTC. Translated, it gives CSAQGLPGQEPEYNEQFF.

The chain uses TRBV30 and TRBJ1-4, with 7 positions matching TRBD1. The V gene end was trimmed by 8 bases and the J gene end by 3 bases; junction bases not matched to a gene: 3. The CDR3 spans 12 residues. Germline CDR1 is GTSNPN and CDR2 is SVGIG (reference sequence). The CDR3, as DNA: TGTGCCGCCGGGACAGCTAATGAAAAACTGTTTTTT. It specifies CAAGTANEKLFF.

This clonotype was detected only a few times. The V call is TRBV29-1, the J call TRBJ2-7, with D perhaps matching TRBD2 (6 bases). This CDR3 region has 12 residues. The ends were cut back, 4 bases at V and 0 bases at J, with 7 bases in the middle. Germline values: CDR1 SQVTM, CDR2 ANQGSEA. The CDR3 sequence is CSVGGDSYEQYF. CDR3 nucleotide sequence: TGCAGCGTTGGCGGGGACTCCTACGAGCAGTACTTC.